The 10 T cell receptor beta chains reported below all come from one sample, sequenced in a study of blood T cell repertoires in COVID-19. Libraries were prepared by immunoSEQ multiplex PCR; TCRdb keeps only in-frame clonotypes and omits some of them. The sample includes 250,000 or so clones, roughly 86% of them seen just once. The specimen was peripheral blood. These receptors came from an older man with acute or convalescent COVID-19.

The chain recombines TRBV2 with TRBJ1-1; TRBD1 aligns across 7 bases. The junction had 12 bases not matched to a gene; V was cut back by 3 bases and J by 8 bases. The CDR3 extends over 15 amino acids. Per germline, CDR1 SNHLY and CDR2 FYNNEI. For the CDR3, the DNA is TGTGCCAGCAGTGACGTAGGTGTCGGGACAGCCGAAGCTTTCTTT. Residues: CASSDVGVGTAEAFF.

The genes are TRBV19 and TRBJ2-7; 10 positions agree with TRBD1. Unmatched junction bases numbered 6, after V lost 7 bases and J lost 6 bases. Germline assignment: CDR1 LNHDA and CDR2 SQIVND (reference sequence). The CDR3 contains 13 residues. The CDR3 bases are TGTGCCAGTACCCAGACAGGGGGCTTCGAGCAGTACTTC. Protein: CASTQTGGFEQYF.

This chain links TRBV6-5 with TRBJ2-2; no clear D. The CDR3 runs to 13 residues. V was cut by 10 bases and J by 5 bases, with 14 bases left in between. CDR1 is MNHEY, CDR2 SVGAGI, per germline. This CDR3 is CAISLTRTGELFF. The CDR3 bases are TGTGCCATATCATTAACAAGAACCGGGGAGCTGTTTTTT.

This rearrangement joins TRBV2 to TRBJ1-1; no clear D gene. CDR3 size: 11 residues. Germline CDR1 and CDR2: SNHLY and FYNNEI. The ends were cut back, 4 bases at V and 8 bases at J, with 8 bases in the middle. CDR3 protein: CASSVRAEAFF. In DNA, the CDR3 is TGTGCCAGCAGTGTGCGGGCAGAAGCTTTCTTT.

This chain uses TRBV15 with TRBJ1-1, with D perhaps TRBD1 (6 bases). The CDR3 contains 14 residues. CDR1 is LNHNV and CDR2 is YYDKDF in the germline V gene (reference sequence). V lost 3 bases and J 7 bases, leaving 15 bases between the germline ends. The DNA for the CDR3 is TGTGCCACCAGCAGGCCGACAGGACCTCTTGAAGCTTTCTTT. Its translation is CATSRPTGPLEAFF.

This clone was seen only a few times. Other DNA sequences in this sample translate to the same CDR3. V is TRBV3-1 (or the pseudogene TRBV3-2) and J is TRBJ1-5; D is undetermined. V lost 3 bases to trimming and J lost 3 bases, with 9 bases between them. The CDR3 loop spans 14 amino acids. In germline, CDR1 is LGHDT, CDR2 YNNKEL (reference sequence). CDR3 protein: CASSQAGANQPQHF. The DNA of the CDR3 is TGTGCCAGCAGCCAGGCAGGCGCCAATCAGCCCCAGCATTTT.

This clone was observed once. This chain uses TRBV5-1 with TRBJ2-1, with D maybe TRBD1 (5 bases). V lost 1 base, J lost 6 bases, and 11 bases lay in between. This CDR3 spans 14 amino acids. CDR1 SGHRS and CDR2 YFSETQ come from the germline V gene. The CDR3 DNA reads TGCGCCAGCAGCTTGTGGGGCGGTAGCAATGAGCAGTTCTTC. Translating it yields CASSLWGGSNEQFF.

The V and J genes are TRBV19 and TRBJ1-2, with D tentatively TRBD1 (6 bases). Germline assignment: CDR1 LNHDA and CDR2 SQIVND (reference sequence). The CDR3 sequence is 13 residues long. Trimming cost V 7 bases and J 8 bases, with 17 bases left between them. CDR3 sequence (DNA): TGTGCCAGTACCCCGGACAGACCCAGCGGCTACACCTTC. Protein: CASTPDRPSGYTF.

The chain couples TRBV29-1 to TRBJ2-2, with 8 bases fitting TRBD1. The CDR3 consists of 13 residues. Germline CDR1 reads SQVTM; CDR2 reads ANQGSEA. V was clipped by 5 bases and J by 6 bases; unmatched bases: 5. The CDR3 region has the DNA TGCAGCGTTAAGGACAGGGTGGCCGGGGAGCTGTTTTTT. It codes for CSVKDRVAGELFF.

The chain has TRBV15 and TRBJ1-5, with 10 nucleotides matching TRBD1. The ends lost 2 bases at V and 0 bases at J; junction bases unmatched: 7. Germline CDR1 is LNHNV and CDR2 is YYDKDF (reference sequence). This CDR3 region has 18 residues. The CDR3 region is CATSRSRDRGYSNQPQHF. The CDR3, as DNA: TGTGCCACCAGCAGATCCCGGGACAGGGGCTATAGCAATCAGCCCCAGCATTTT.